This T cell receptor beta chain was observed in a study of blood T cell repertoires in COVID-19. Study summary: Both acute and convalescent COVID-19 samples were obtained from the United States, Italy and Spain.

Germline lookup yields CDR1 ENHRY and CDR2 SYGVKD. The CDR3 runs to 14 residues. The V end was cut by 8 bases, the J end by 0 bases, with 11 bases between. The method was immunoSEQ multiplex PCR; TCRdb's version includes in-frame clones alone and lacks a portion of them. Among about 94,000 clones listed, 70% to 90% were seen once. The origin of this receptor is a human donor with acute or convalescent COVID-19. The donor label of this sample is uncertain. The chain uses TRBV10-3 and TRBJ1-3; D remains ambiguous. The sequencing sample was made of peripheral blood. The CDR3 bases are TGTGCCATCGGGAGGGAAGGCTCTGGAAACACCATATATTTT. Amino acid sequence: CAIGREGSGNTIYF.